This TCR beta chain is from a study of blood T cell repertoires in COVID-19 (TCRdb year 2020). For the wider study: The collaborator samples originated in the United States, Italy and Spain and spanned the acute and convalescent phases of COVID-19. The dataset comprised deeply sampled blood TCRbeta repertoires from subjects exposed to, actively infected with, or recovered from COVID-19. A de-identified subject ID, COVID-19 status, age in years and sex were almost always included in the sample metadata. A freely available public database, intended as a resource for researchers studying the immune response to SARS-CoV-2, is where the repertoires were released. The samples were drawn from two sources: the first 160 participants of the ongoing ImmuneRACE study, and approximately 1,300 subjects contributed by 6 global collaborators. The prospective study material was composed of cDNA or gDNA derived from T cells, B-cell-depleted T cells, or PBMCs. Where HLA class I and class II types were available, the types were taken from metadata supplied by the sample provider, not from assay-based typing. Broader findings and caveats from the paper: The quantity of clinical and demographic metadata differed by source and by participant and was supplied without curation.

Enrolling through a virtual design, the prospective study's participants ranged in age from about 18 to 89 years and lived across roughly 23 United States geographic areas. Cohort assignment in the prospective study relied on participant-reported clinical history from a screening survey and a study questionnaire. In the prospective study, whole blood, serum and a nasopharyngeal or oropharyngeal swab were collected from each participant by mobile phlebotomists. Over a roughly two-month period, participants in the prospective study had the option of providing additional blood draws and questionnaires. Before DNA extraction, blood samples from the prospective study were shipped at room temperature or frozen. Of note for this clone: The antigen it recognizes is unknown. Base qualities are not at hand, and no much larger clone is one base apart.

TCRbeta CDR3 regions were amplified from genomic DNA using the immunoSEQ Assay, a bias-controlled multiplex PCR. The study's processing was this. Within the assay, amplification of reference gene primers was used to estimate how many nucleated cells each sample contained. To quantify the absolute abundance of each unique TCRbeta CDR3 rearrangement, sequence reads were collapsed and filtered. For each sample, productive Simpson clonality was calculated by taking the square root of Simpson's diversity index across productive rearrangements. TCRdb's version of the immuneACCESS table is confined to in-frame rearrangements and falls short of the full clone set. An unresolved V gene accounts for under half of the shortfall where checked; the remainder is of unknown origin. V and J calls and clone size are those listed in that table; D and trimming were worked out from the DNA. The sample contains about 210,000 clones, 81% of them found a single time. About 8.9% of the sample is in the top ten clones.

The germline V gene gives CDR1 as MNHEY and CDR2 as SVGAGI. The V end loses 5 bases and the J end loses 7 bases, and a stretch of 15 bases separates them. From cysteine to phenylalanine, the CDR3 is 15 amino acids long. The entry retains the CDR3 DNA only, 45 bases that are in frame from base 1. The sequence derives from a woman aged 50 to 60 with acute COVID-19. Material: PBMCs or T cells enriched from blood (not recorded which). The rearrangement joined TRBV6-5 to TRBJ1-6; the D gene assignment is ambiguous. The DNA is TGTGCCAGCAGTCTCGGCGGGGTAGCGAATTCACCCCTCCACTTT. This encodes CASSLGGVANSPLHF.